The next 10 T cell receptor beta chains were all read from a single sample in a study of shared clonotypes between healthy human individuals. Sequencing used immunoSEQ multiplex PCR; TCRdb keeps in-frame clones, though not all of them. The data hold about half a million clones, with 81% observed a single time. Sequencing was done on a sample of PBMCs. These TCRs come from a woman between 40 and 55 years old in good health. Some clones in this sample may be carry-over from other donors' samples.

The V call is TRBV29-1, the J call TRBJ1-1; D perhaps matches TRBD1 (6 bases). CDR1 is SQVTM and CDR2 is ANQGSEA in the germline V gene. Trimming took 8 bases from V and 2 from J, leaving 15 bases between them. This CDR3 is built from 13 residues. The CDR3 reads CSSRGGTNTEAFF. The CDR3 region has the DNA TGCAGCTCCAGGGGAGGGACTAACACTGAAGCTTTCTTT.

The CDR3 loop reads CASSFGQGNTEAFF. The CDR3 nucleotides are TGTGCCAGCAGCTTTGGGCAGGGGAACACTGAAGCTTTCTTT. The rearrangement uses TRBV5-4 and TRBJ1-1; maybe TRBD1 (5 bases). The CDR3 is 14 amino acids. The V and J ends lost 2 bases and 1 base respectively, with 9 bases between them. The germline V gene has CDR1 SGHNT and CDR2 YYREEE (reference sequence).

The rearrangement joins TRBV7-2 to TRBJ1-5, with a possible D match to TRBD1 (5 bases). V was pared by 5 bases and J by 3 bases, with 14 bases between. The CDR3 sequence is 15 residues long. Germline V gene sequence: CDR1 SGHTA, CDR2 FQGNSA. This CDR3 is CASSPGGGNNQPQHF. The CDR3 bases are TGTGCCAGCAGCCCTGGGGGGGGAAACAATCAGCCCCAGCATTTT.

About this clone: With only one base between it and a far larger clone, this is likely a read error. The J gene is TRBJ2-2, the V gene TRBV7-3; 10 positions match TRBD2. Germline assignment: CDR1 SGHTA and CDR2 FQGTGA. CDR3 length equals 14 residues. The trim removed 2 bases at V and 8 bases at J, leaving 2 bases unmatched. The CDR3 protein is CASSLGLAAGELFF. The CDR3 DNA reads TGTGCCAGCAGCTTAGGACTAGCGGCGGGGGAGCTGTTTTTT. The full variable domain, in which reference TRBV7-3 and TRBJ2-2 provide the parts outside the CDR3, is GAGVSQTPSNKVTEKGKYVELRCDPISGHTALYWYRQSLGQGPEFLIYFQGTGAADDSGLPNDRFFAVRPEGSVSTLKIQRTERGDSAVYLCASSLGLAAGELFFGEGSRLTVL.

This rearrangement joins TRBV9 to TRBJ2-3; 14 bases line up with TRBD2. Germline CDR1 is SGDLS and CDR2 is YYNGEE. V lost 4 bases, J lost 6 bases, and 7 bases stayed unmatched. The CDR3 runs 16 residues. CDR3 sequence: CASSRGTSGGEDTQYF. DNA of the CDR3: TGTGCCAGCAGCCGAGGGACTAGCGGGGGTGAGGATACGCAGTATTTT.

The rearrangement uses TRBV28 and TRBJ2-7; D is uncertain. The CDR3 consists of 12 residues. Trimming removed 10 bases from V and 0 bases from J, with 10 bases in between. Germline V lookup: CDR1 MDHEN, CDR2 SYDVKM. CDR3 DNA sequence: TGTGCCATTCGCAGGAACTCCTACGAGCAGTACTTC. Translation: CAIRRNSYEQYF.

The rearrangement links TRBV6-5 to TRBJ1-2; no firm D call. V lost 0 bases, J lost 11 bases, and 13 bases lay in between. The CDR3 is 13 amino acids. Germline V gene sequence: CDR1 MNHEY, CDR2 SVGAGI. The CDR3 spells CASSYSTVKRYTF. CDR3 sequence (DNA): TGTGCCAGCAGTTACTCGACGGTCAAGAGGTACACCTTC.

About this clone: This likely traces to a read error, being one base from a far larger clone. The chain is built from TRBV28 and TRBJ2-7, with 12 bases lining up with TRBD2. The CDR3 extends over 15 amino acids. Germline-derived CDR1 and CDR2 are MDHEN and SYDVKM. The V and J ends lost 10 bases and 5 bases, in that order; junction bases with no gene match: 12. The CDR3 DNA reads as TGTGCCACCATGGAGACTAGCGGGAGTCTCCACGAGCAGTACTTC. Translating it yields CATMETSGSLHEQYF.

The chain uses TRBV14 and TRBJ2-1; 8 bases fit TRBD2. CDR3 size: 16 residues. CDR1 SGHDN and CDR2 FVKESK come from the germline V gene. After removal of 0 bases from V and 7 bases from J, the junction contained 8 bases not matched to a gene. As DNA, the CDR3 is TGTGCCAGCAGCCAAGATTGGCGAGCGGGAGAAAATGAGCAGTTCTTC. Its translation: CASSQDWRAGENEQFF.

This clone was observed a single time. The chain couples TRBV29-1 to TRBJ2-3, with D perhaps matching TRBD2 (5 bases). Trimming pared 6 bases from V and 0 bases from J, leaving 13 bases between. The CDR3 has 14 amino acids. CDR1 and CDR2 from the germline V gene are SQVTM and ANQGSEA. DNA of the CDR3: TGCAGCGTCGGAGCGGATCTTAGCACAGATACGCAGTATTTT. Amino acid sequence: CSVGADLSTDTQYF.